This T cell receptor beta chain was obtained from a study of blood T cell repertoires in COVID-19. As for the study in general: Samples taken during acute and convalescent COVID-19 were collected in the United States, Italy and Spain. PBMCs, B-cell-depleted T cells, or T cells were the source of the cDNA or gDNA that made up the material.

After removal of 4 bases from V and 0 bases from J, the junction contained 3 bases not matched to a gene. Germline loops: CDR1 MGHRA, CDR2 YSYEKL. The CDR3 is 15 residues long. In the original analysis: Amplification with reference gene primers provided the estimates of nucleated cell counts. Assay: immunoSEQ multiplex PCR; the TCRdb copy retains only in-frame clones and omits some. Clonal size and the V and J genes are those of that table, whereas D and trimming came from the DNA. The table shows 25,000 to 35,000 clones, with 85% to 90% occurring only once. Source material: peripheral blood. The chain joins TRBV4-1 to TRBJ2-4; TRBD1 agrees at 7 bases. The source of this sequence is a man aged 80 or over with acute or convalescent COVID-19. This chain's CDR3 is CASSPTGIAKNIQYF. In nucleotides, the CDR3 is TGCGCCAGCAGCCCGACAGGGATAGCCAAAAACATTCAGTACTTC.